This TCR beta chain comes out of a study of cytomegalovirus exposure and HLA in healthy donors. Findings and caveats of the study: When analyzed later, a missense DCLRE1C variant was found to be linked to TCR beta V- and J-gene trimming. The later analysis indicated that the majority of CMV-associated TCR beta chains appeared HLA-restricted.

Comment on this clone: Its antigen is currently unknown.

These donors counted as nominally healthy when sampled, but unrecorded immune exposures were likely. Germline V lookup: CDR1 LNHDA, CDR2 SQIVND (reference sequence). The germline V and J ends were trimmed by 1 base and 2 bases, with 8 bases remaining between them. The CDR3 is made up of 14 amino acids. 13 Jbeta primers and 60 Vbeta primers were used for the PCR. Using immunoSEQ multiplex PCR, the repertoire was profiled, and TCRdb retains in-frame clones only, with some absent. The sample includes some 180,000 clones, around 82% of them seen just once. Sequencing was performed on PBMCs. The genes are TRBV19 and TRBJ1-1, with D uncertain. This TCR was sampled from a woman aged 25 to 39 in good health and CMV-seronegative. Here the CDR3 reads CASSIVTLNTEAFF. Written as DNA, the CDR3 is TGTGCCAGTAGTATAGTAACCCTAAACACTGAAGCTTTCTTT.